One sample yielded the 3 T cell receptor beta chains listed below, sequenced in a study of blood T cells in healthy people across ages. The authors ran a second PCR of roughly 6 to 11 cycles using a sample-barcoded 5' primer and a J-beta primer mix. From the 5' RACE reads, TCRdb called clonotypes with MiXCR, one entry per CDR3 protein. The data hold about 800,000 distinct CDR3 sequences, with around a quarter observed a single time. The same data also contributed to another study, on T cells of mothers and their children.

The specimen was blood. These receptors were collected from a boy between 5 and 17 years old in good health.

This clonotype has at least ten counts. V gene TRBV7-2 combines with J gene TRBJ2-6, with 9 bases identical to TRBD1. Germline-derived CDR1 and CDR2 are SGHTA and FQGNSA. Unmatched junction bases numbered 10, after V lost 3 bases and J lost 1 base. CDR3 length equals 19 residues. CDR3 amino acids: CASSLGVGTGWSGANVLTF. CDR3 nucleotides: TGTGCCAGCAGCTTGGGCGTAGGGACAGGGTGGTCTGGGGCCAACGTCCTGACTTTC.

This clonotype was counted between two and nine times. The chain joins TRBV4-3 to TRBJ2-7, with TRBD1 matching over 12 bases. The J segment lost 6 bases and the V segment lost 8 bases, leaving 5 bases of the junction unmatched. The CDR3 runs 13 residues. Germline V gene data show CDR1 as LGHNA and CDR2 as YSLEER. The CDR3 nucleotides are TGCGCCAGCGCCCGGGACAGGGGGCTCGAGCAGTACTTC. Amino acid sequence: CASARDRGLEQYF.

This clonotype was seen more than once but under ten times. One end of the junction does not line up with germline, which may come from a read error. The chain carries TRBV20-1 and TRBJ2-3, with TRBD2 identical over 8 bases. The CDR3 length is 13 residues. Germline V CDR1 and CDR2: DFQATT, SNEGSKA (reference sequence). CDR3 in amino acids: CGGSGGLVDTQYF. The CDR3 DNA follows: TGTGGTGGGAGCGGGGGCCTCGTAGATACGCAGTATTTT.